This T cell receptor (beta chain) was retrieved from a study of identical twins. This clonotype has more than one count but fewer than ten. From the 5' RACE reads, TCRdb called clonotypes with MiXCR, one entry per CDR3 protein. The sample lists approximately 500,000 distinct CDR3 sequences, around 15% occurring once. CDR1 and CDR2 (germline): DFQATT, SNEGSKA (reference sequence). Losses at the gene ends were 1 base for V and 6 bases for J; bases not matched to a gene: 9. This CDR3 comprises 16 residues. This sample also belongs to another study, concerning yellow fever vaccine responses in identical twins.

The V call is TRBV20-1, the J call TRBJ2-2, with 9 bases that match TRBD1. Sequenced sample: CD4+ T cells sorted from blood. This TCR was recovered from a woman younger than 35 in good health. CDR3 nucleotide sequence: TGCAGTGCTAGAGCCCCCGGGACAGGGTCTGCCGGGGAGCTGTTTTTT. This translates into CSARAPGTGSAGELFF.